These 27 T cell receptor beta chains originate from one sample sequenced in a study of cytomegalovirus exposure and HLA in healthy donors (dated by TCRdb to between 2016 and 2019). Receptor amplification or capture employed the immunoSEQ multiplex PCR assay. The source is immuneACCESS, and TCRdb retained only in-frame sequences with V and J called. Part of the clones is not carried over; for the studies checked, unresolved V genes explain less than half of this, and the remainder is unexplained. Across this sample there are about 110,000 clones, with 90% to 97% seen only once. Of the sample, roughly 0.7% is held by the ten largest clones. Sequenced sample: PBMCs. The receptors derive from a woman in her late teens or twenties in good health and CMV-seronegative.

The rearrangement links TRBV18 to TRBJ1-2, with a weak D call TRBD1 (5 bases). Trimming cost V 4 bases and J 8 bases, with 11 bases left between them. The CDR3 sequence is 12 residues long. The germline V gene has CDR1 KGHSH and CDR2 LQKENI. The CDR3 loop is CASSRSGDGYTF. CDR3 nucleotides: TGTGCCAGCTCACGGTCGGGGGACGGCTACACCTTC.

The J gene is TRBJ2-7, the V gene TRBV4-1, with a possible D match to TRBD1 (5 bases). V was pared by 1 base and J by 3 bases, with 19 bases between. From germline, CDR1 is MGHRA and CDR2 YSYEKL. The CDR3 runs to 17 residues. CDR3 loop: CASSQVRAVYGDYEQYF. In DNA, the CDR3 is TGCGCCAGCAGCCAAGTCAGGGCGGTCTATGGAGACTACGAGCAGTACTTC.

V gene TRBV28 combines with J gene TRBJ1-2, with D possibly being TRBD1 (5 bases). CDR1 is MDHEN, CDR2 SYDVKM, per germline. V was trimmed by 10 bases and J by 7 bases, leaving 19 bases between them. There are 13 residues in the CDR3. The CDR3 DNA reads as TGTGCCACACAGACAGCTACACCGCCTGGCTACACCTTC. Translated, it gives CATQTATPPGYTF.

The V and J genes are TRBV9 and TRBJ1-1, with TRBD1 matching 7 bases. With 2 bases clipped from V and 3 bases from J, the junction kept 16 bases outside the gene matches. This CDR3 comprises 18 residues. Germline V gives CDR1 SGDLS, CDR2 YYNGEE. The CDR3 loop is CASSVGGGGLLMDTEAFF. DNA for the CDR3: TGTGCCAGCAGCGTCGGAGGAGGGGGCCTTTTAATGGACACTGAAGCTTTCTTT.

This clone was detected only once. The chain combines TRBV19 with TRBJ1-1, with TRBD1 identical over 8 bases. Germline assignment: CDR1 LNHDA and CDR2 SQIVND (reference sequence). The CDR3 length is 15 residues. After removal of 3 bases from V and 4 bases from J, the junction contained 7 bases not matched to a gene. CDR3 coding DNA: TGTGCCAGTAGTATTTACGGACAGGGTATCACTGAAGCTTTCTTT. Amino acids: CASSIYGQGITEAFF.

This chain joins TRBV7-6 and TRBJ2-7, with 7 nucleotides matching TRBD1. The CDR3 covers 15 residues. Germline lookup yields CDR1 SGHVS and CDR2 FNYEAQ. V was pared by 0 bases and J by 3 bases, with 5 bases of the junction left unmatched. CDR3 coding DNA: TGTGCCAGCAGCTTAGCCGGACAGGCTGGCTACGAGCAGTACTTC. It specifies CASSLAGQAGYEQYF.

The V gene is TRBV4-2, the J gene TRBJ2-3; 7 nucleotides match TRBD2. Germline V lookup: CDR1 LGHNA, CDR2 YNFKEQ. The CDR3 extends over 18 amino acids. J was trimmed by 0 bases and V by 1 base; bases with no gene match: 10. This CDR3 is CASSQVGREPASTDTQYF. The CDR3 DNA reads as TGTGCCAGCAGCCAAGTTGGGCGGGAGCCTGCTAGCACAGATACGCAGTATTTT.

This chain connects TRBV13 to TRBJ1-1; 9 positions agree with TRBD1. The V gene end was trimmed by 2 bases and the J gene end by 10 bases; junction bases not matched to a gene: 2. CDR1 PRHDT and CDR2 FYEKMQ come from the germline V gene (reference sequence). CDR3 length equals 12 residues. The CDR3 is CASSLRTGAAFF. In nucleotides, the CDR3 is TGTGCCAGCAGCTTAAGGACAGGGGCAGCTTTCTTT.

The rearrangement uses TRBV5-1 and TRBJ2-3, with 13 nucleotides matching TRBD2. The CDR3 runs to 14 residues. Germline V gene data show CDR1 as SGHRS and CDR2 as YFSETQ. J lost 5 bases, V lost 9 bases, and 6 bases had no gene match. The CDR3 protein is CATTSGGARDTQYF. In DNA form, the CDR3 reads TGCGCCACTACTAGCGGGGGGGCACGAGATACGCAGTATTTT.

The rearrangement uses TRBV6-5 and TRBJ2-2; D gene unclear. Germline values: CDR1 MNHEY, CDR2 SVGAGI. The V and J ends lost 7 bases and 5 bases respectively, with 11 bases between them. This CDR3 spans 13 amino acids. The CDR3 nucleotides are TGTGCCAGCACCTTACTCGGGACCGGGGAGCTGTTTTTT. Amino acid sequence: CASTLLGTGELFF.

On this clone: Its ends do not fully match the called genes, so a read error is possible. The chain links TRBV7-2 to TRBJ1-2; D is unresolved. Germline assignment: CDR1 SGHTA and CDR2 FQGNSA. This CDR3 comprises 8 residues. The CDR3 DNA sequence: TGTGCCAGCAGCCACGGGGACTTC. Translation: CASSHGDF.

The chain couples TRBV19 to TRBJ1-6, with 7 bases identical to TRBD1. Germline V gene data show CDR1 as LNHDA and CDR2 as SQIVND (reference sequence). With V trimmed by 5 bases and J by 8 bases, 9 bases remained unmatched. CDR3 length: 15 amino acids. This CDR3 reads CASSGRDSGYSPLHF. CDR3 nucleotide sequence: TGTGCCAGTAGTGGCCGGGACAGCGGCTATTCACCCCTCCACTTT.

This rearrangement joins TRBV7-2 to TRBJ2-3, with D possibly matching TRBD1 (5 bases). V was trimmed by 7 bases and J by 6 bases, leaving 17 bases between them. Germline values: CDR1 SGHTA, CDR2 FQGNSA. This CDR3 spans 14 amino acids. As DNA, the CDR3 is TGTGCCAGCACAATCGGGCAGGGATCGGATACGCAGTATTTT. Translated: CASTIGQGSDTQYF.

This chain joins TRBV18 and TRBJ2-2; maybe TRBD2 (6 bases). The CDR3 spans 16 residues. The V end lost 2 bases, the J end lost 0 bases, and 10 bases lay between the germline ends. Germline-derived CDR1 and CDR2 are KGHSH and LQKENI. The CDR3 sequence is CASSPRAGTNTGELFF. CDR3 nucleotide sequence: TGTGCCAGCTCACCAAGGGCGGGGACGAACACCGGGGAGCTGTTTTTT.

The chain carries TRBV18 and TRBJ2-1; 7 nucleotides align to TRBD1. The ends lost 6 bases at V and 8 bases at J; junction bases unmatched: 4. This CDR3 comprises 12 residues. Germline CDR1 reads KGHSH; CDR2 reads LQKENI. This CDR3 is CASSRGSDEQFF. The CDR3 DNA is TGTGCCAGCTCCAGGGGGAGCGATGAGCAGTTCTTC.

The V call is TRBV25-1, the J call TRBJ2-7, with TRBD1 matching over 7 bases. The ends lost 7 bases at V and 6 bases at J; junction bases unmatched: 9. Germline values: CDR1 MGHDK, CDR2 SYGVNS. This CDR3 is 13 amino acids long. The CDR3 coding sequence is TGTGCCAGCAAGGGGGCAATCCGGCGCGAGCAGTACTTC. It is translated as CASKGAIRREQYF.

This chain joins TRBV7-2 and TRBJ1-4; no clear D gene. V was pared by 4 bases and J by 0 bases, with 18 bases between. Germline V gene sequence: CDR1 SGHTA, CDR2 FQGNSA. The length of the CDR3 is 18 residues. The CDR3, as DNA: TGTGCCAGCAGCTCCATCAAGGCGGCAACTGCAACTAATGAAAAACTGTTTTTT. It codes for CASSSIKAATATNEKLFF.

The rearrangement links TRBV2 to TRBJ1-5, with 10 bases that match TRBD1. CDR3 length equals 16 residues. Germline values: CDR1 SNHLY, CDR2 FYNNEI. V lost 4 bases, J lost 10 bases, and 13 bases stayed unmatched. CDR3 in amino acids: CASSAVGTGVLQPQHF. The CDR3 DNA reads TGTGCCAGCAGTGCGGTTGGGACAGGGGTATTGCAACCCCAGCATTTT.

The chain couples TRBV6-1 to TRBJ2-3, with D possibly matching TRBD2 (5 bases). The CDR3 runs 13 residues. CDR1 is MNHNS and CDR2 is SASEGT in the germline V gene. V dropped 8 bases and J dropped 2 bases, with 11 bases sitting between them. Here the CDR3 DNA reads TGTGCCAGCGGTACCGGGGACACAGATACGCAGTATTTT. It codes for CASGTGDTDTQYF.

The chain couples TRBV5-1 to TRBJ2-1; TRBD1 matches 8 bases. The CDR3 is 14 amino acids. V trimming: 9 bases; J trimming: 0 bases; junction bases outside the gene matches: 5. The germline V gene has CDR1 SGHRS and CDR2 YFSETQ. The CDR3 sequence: CATRDRSSYNEQFF. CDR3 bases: TGCGCCACCCGGGACAGGAGCTCCTACAATGAGCAGTTCTTC.

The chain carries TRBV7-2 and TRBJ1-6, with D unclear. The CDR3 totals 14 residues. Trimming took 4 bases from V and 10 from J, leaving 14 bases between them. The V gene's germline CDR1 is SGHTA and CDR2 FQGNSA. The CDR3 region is CASSSSFPGSPLHF. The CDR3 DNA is TGTGCCAGCAGCTCGTCCTTCCCGGGATCACCCCTCCACTTT.

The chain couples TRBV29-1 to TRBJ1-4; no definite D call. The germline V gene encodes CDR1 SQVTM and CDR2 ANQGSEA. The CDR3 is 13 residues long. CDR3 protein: CSAGGGSNEKLFF. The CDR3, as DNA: TGCAGTGCAGGTGGAGGGTCTAATGAAAAACTGTTTTTT.

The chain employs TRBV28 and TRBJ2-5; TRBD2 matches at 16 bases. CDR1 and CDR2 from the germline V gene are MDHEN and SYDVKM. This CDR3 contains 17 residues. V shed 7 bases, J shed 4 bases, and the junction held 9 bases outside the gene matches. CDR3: CASTGTSGGARGETQYF. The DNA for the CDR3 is TGTGCCAGCACAGGGACTAGCGGGGGGGCCAGAGGAGAGACCCAGTACTTC.

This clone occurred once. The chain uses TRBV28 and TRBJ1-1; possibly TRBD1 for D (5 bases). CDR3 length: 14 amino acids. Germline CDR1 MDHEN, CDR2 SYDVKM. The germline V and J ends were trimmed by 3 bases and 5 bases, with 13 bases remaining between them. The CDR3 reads CASSLAGLWTEAFF. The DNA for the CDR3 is TGTGCCAGCAGTTTGGCAGGGCTGTGGACTGAAGCTTTCTTT.

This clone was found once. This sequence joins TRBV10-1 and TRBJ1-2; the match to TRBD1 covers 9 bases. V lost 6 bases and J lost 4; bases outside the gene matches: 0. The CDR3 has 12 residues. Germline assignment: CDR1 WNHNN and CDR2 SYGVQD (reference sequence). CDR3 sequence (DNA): TGCGCCAGCAGGACAGGGGGCTATGGCTACACCTTC. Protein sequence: CASRTGGYGYTF.

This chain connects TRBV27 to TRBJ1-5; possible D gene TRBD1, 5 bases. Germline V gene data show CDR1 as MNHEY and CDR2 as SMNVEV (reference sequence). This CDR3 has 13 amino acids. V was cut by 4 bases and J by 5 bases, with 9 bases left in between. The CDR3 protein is CASSSRVDQPQHF. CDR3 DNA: TGTGCCAGCAGTTCCAGGGTCGATCAGCCCCAGCATTTT.

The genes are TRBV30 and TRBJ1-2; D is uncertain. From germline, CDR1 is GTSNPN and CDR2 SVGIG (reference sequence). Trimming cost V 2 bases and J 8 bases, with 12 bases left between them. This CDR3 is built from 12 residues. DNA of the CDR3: TGTGCCTGGAGTCGGCCGACTAACGGCTACACCTTC. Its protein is CAWSRPTNGYTF.